A single sample is the source of the 2 T cell receptor beta chains below, sequenced in a study of Ad26.COV2.S vaccination and SARS-CoV-2 variants. This sample's treatment: 15 to 20 received Ad26.COV2.S at low or high dose, single or two shots; a few received placebo; per-sample allocation not given. Following the first vaccine or placebo injection, samples were taken on day 63. This table comes from immunoSEQ multiplex PCR, and its TCRdb copy is limited to in-frame clones, with some not included. The sample contains more than 300,000 clones, roughly 90% of which appear only once. The sample consisted of peripheral blood, taken in a trial of Ad26.COV2.S vaccine versus placebo. Receptors originate from a person between 18 and 59 years old who received the Ad26.COV2.S COVID-19 vaccine or a placebo.

This clone was observed a single time. The gene calls are TRBV19 and TRBJ1-2; 7 positions agree with TRBD1. Germline CDR1 reads LNHDA; CDR2 reads SQIVND (reference sequence). This CDR3 is built from 17 residues. With 0 bases clipped from V and 6 bases from J, the junction kept 13 bases outside the gene matches. The CDR3 here is CASSIDGTERLFDGYTF. CDR3 in DNA: TGTGCCAGTAGTATAGACGGGACAGAGCGACTATTTGATGGCTACACCTTC.

The genes are TRBV6-5 and TRBJ2-3; D may correspond to TRBD1 or TRBD2 (5 bases each). CDR1 is MNHEY and CDR2 is SVGAGI in the germline V gene. The germline V and J ends were trimmed by 7 bases and 2 bases, with 16 bases remaining between them. CDR3 size: 15 residues. The chain's CDR3 is CASTRGREPTDTQYF. CDR3 coding DNA: TGTGCCAGCACGAGGGGCAGGGAACCCACAGATACGCAGTATTTT.